The rows below give T cell receptor beta chains drawn from one sample of a study of metastatic and nonmetastatic thyroid tumors. TCRdb re-called the PCR reads via MiXCR. Here the sample spans around 7,000 clones, roughly a third being singletons. Material for sequencing was adjacent normal tissue. The receptor source for this set is a female donor with papillary thyroid cancer or a benign thyroid nodule (not recorded which). Some clones in this sample may be carry-over from other donors' samples. Each CDR3 is given with its conserved first and last residue. D genes are given only for firm matches. Part of the rows lack a size; the others show once, few, many or a class for expanded clones.

D gene | J gene | clone size | V gene | CDR3 protein | CDR3 DNA
. | TRBJ2-1 | . | TRBV6-1 | CASSEQTSYNEQFF | TGTGCCAGCAGTGAGCAGACCTCCTACAATGAGCAGTTCTTC
. | TRBJ1-5 | few | TRBV10-3 | CAISEYKGTNQPQHF | TGTGCCATCAGTGAGTATAAAGGAACGAATCAGCCCCAGCATTTT
. | TRBJ1-5 | . | TRBV28 | CASSLGRVHGYQPQHF | TGTGCCAGCAGTTTAGGGCGGGTCCATGGTTATCAGCCCCAGCATTTT
. | TRBJ2-7 | . | TRBV20-1 | CSAAHPDSTNEQYF | TGCAGTGCTGCACACCCAGACTCCACCAACGAGCAGTACTTC
TRBD1 | TRBJ2-1 | . | TRBV6-1 | CASSERDRGLNNEQFF | TGTGCCAGCAGTGAACGCGACAGGGGGCTAAACAATGAGCAGTTCTTC
. | TRBJ1-1 | few | TRBV18 | CASSADRTNTEAFF | TGTGCCAGCTCAGCCGACAGGACTAACACTGAAGCTTTCTTT
. | TRBJ1-2 | few | TRBV7-2 | CASSLRVSGYTF | TGTGCCAGCAGCTTAAGAGTTAGCGGCTACACCTTC
. | TRBJ1-2 | few | TRBV19 | CASSISVLERNGYTF | TGTGCCAGTAGTATTTCCGTCCTGGAGAGGAATGGCTACACCTTC
TRBD2 | TRBJ2-1 | few | TRBV7-8 | CASSPPLAGAEQFF | TGTGCCAGCAGCCCTCCACTAGCGGGAGCTGAGCAGTTCTTC
. | TRBJ2-1 | . | TRBV6-1 | CASGWNFNEQFF | TGTGCCAGCGGATGGAATTTCAATGAGCAGTTCTTC
TRBD1 | TRBJ2-7 | . | TRBV27 | CASSLTGQVAYEQYF | TGTGCCAGCAGTTTAACGGGACAGGTCGCCTACGAGCAGTACTTC
TRBD1 | TRBJ2-2 | . | TRBV27 | CASSFWSPWTGDTGELFF | TGTGCCAGCAGTTTCTGGTCTCCCTGGACAGGGGACACCGGGGAGCTGTTTTTT
. | TRBJ1-2 | few | TRBV10-2 | CASTPSGGRGGYTF | TGCGCCAGCACCCCCAGCGGGGGGCGAGGTGGCTACACCTTC
. | TRBJ2-1 | few | TRBV20-1 | CSAGYRGEQFF | TGCAGTGCTGGTTATAGGGGTGAGCAGTTCTTC
TRBD1 | TRBJ2-6 | . | TRBV6-2/TRBV6-3 | CASSYSGTGRPGANVLTF | TGTGCCAGCAGTTACTCGGGGACAGGGAGGCCTGGGGCCAACGTCCTGACTTTC
TRBD2 | TRBJ2-1 | . | TRBV19 | CASSIGRGLAGGKQFF | TGTGCCAGTAGTATCGGAAGGGGACTAGCGGGAGGGAAACAGTTCTTC
. | TRBJ2-2 | . | TRBV10-1 | CASSEIGPGELFF | TGCGCCAGCAGTGAGATAGGGCCCGGGGAGCTGTTTTTT
. | TRBJ2-7 | . | TRBV12-5 | CASAPFPVEGSNEQYF | TGTGCTAGTGCCCCATTCCCTGTTGAGGGGTCCAACGAGCAGTACTTC
. | TRBJ1-1 | . | TRBV6-2/TRBV6-3 | CASQIGGLQNTEALF | TGTGCCAGCCAGATCGGAGGCCTCCAAAACACTGAAGCTCTCTTT
. | TRBJ1-2 | . | TRBV2 | CASSELPNRDRLSGSYGYTF | TGTGCCAGCAGTGAACTACCCAACCGTGACAGGTTGTCCGGGTCATATGGCTACACCTTC
. | TRBJ1-4 | . | TRBV11-2 | CASSPQAREGKLFF | TGTGCCAGCAGCCCCCAGGCGCGAGAGGGAAAACTGTTTTTT
TRBD1 | TRBJ2-7 | few | TRBV7-8 | CASSLGGQESYEQYF | TGTGCCAGCAGCTTAGGGGGACAGGAATCCTACGAGCAGTACTTC
. | TRBJ2-6 | medium-sized | TRBV9 | CASSAGTLGANVLTF | TGTGCCAGCAGCGCGGGGACACTTGGGGCCAACGTCCTGACTTTC
. | TRBJ1-1 | few | TRBV5-8 | CASSLGWHRNTEASF | TGTGCCAGCAGCTTGGGGTGGCACAGGAACACTGAAGCTTCCTTT
TRBD1 | TRBJ1-1 | . | TRBV6-2/TRBV6-3 | CASILRDRVSEAFF | TGTGCCAGCATCCTCCGGGACAGGGTGTCTGAAGCTTTCTTT
. | TRBJ1-2 | few | TRBV6-1 | CAAQSGQLLDYGYTF | TGTGCCGCACAAAGTGGGCAGCTTCTGGACTATGGCTACACCTTC
TRBD2 | TRBJ2-1 | . | TRBV27 | CASRREGFYNEQFF | TGTGCCAGCAGGCGGGAGGGTTTCTACAATGAGCAGTTCTTC
. | TRBJ2-7 | . | TRBV20-1 | CSARPPNGRTYEQYF | TGCAGTGCTAGACCCCCTAATGGGAGGACCTACGAGCAGTACTTC
TRBD2 | TRBJ2-7 | large | TRBV5-1 | CASSLESGGFYEQYF | TGCGCCAGCAGCTTGGAATCCGGGGGGTTCTACGAGCAGTACTTC
TRBD2 | TRBJ2-2 | few | TRBV6-1 | CASRGLAGVRTGELFF | TGTGCCAGCAGAGGACTAGCGGGAGTGAGAACCGGGGAGCTGTTTTTT
. | TRBJ2-7 | few | TRBV6-1 | CASSATNGYEQYF | TGTGCCAGCAGTGCAACAAATGGCTACGAGCAGTACTTC
. | TRBJ2-5 | few | TRBV28 | CASSLLGETQYF | TGTGCCAGCAGTTTATTAGGAGAGACCCAGTACTTC
. | TRBJ1-5 | . | TRBV3-1 | CASSQYAGLGQPQHF | TGTGCCAGCAGCCAATACGCCGGCCTCGGGCAGCCCCAGCATTTT
. | TRBJ2-2 | large | TRBV19 | CASFTGHPNTGELFF | TGTGCCAGTTTTACGGGACACCCGAACACCGGGGAGCTGTTTTTT
. | TRBJ1-1 | . | TRBV30 | CAWSVLGLNTEAFF | TGTGCCTGGAGTGTACTGGGCCTGAACACTGAAGCTTTCTTT
TRBD1 | TRBJ2-1 | few | TRBV28 | CASSFSHRGDDEQFF | TGTGCCAGCAGTTTCTCTCACAGGGGGGACGATGAGCAGTTCTTC
. | TRBJ1-1 | few | TRBV28 | CASSPGTSGNTEAFF | TGTGCCAGCAGTCCGGGGACTTCGGGAAACACTGAAGCTTTCTTT
TRBD2 | TRBJ2-7 | few | TRBV20-1 | CSARPSTSGLYEQYF | TGCAGTGCTAGACCATCGACTAGCGGACTATACGAGCAGTACTTC
TRBD1 | TRBJ1-2 | . | TRBV19 | CASSPQGADGGGYTF | TGTGCCAGTAGTCCCCAGGGGGCTGATGGTGGGGGCTACACCTTC
. | TRBJ2-7 | . | TRBV6-6 | CASSYSISYEQYF | TGTGCCAGCAGTTACTCGATCTCCTACGAGCAGTACTTC
TRBD2 | TRBJ2-1 | few | TRBV27 | CASTGEGRSEQFF | TGTGCCAGCACGGGGGAGGGCCGAAGTGAGCAGTTCTTC
TRBD1 | TRBJ2-2 | . | TRBV6-6 | CASSYSTQGWNDRELFF | TGTGCCAGCAGTTACTCGACACAGGGGTGGAATGACCGGGAGCTGTTTTTT
. | TRBJ2-7 | few | TRBV12-3/TRBV12-4 | CASSFRRDYEQYF | TGTGCCAGCAGTTTCCGCAGGGATTACGAGCAGTACTTC
TRBD1 | TRBJ2-7 | . | TRBV20-1 | CSAAPGQGASYEQYF | TGCAGTGCTGCCCCTGGACAGGGGGCCTCCTACGAGCAGTACTTC
TRBD2 | TRBJ2-3 | . | TRBV20-1 | CSATLIAGGVTDTQYF | TGCAGTGCTACATTGATAGCGGGAGGGGTAACAGATACGCAGTATTTT